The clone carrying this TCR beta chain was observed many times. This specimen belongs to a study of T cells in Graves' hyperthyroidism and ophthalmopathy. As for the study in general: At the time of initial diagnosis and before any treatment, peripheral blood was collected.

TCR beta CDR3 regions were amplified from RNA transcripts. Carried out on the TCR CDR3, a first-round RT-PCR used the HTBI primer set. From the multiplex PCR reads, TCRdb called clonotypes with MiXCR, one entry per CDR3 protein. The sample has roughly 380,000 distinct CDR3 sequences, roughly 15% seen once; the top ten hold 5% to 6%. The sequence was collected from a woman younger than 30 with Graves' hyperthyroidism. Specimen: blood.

The DNA of the CDR3 is TGTGCCAGCAGTTTAAGGCTAGCAGCCTACAATGAGCAGTTCTTC. This sequence encodes CASSLRLAAYNEQFF. The chain combines TRBV27 with TRBJ2-1; TRBD2 might be the D (5 bases). Germline CDR1 MNHEY, CDR2 SMNVEV (reference sequence). The CDR3 consists of 15 residues. V dropped 2 bases and J dropped 2 bases, with 10 bases sitting between them.